A selection of T cell receptor beta chains follows, all from one sample in a study of graft-versus-host responses after intestinal transplantation. Sequencing used immunoSEQ multiplex PCR; TCRdb keeps in-frame clones, though not all of them. The repertoire includes about 100,000 clones, 87% of them detected once, and over 0.75% sits in the top ten. Their antigen targets remain unknown. Specimen: unstimulated CD4+ T cells sorted from spleen or lymph node cells, collected before transplant. Source of these receptors: a human donor who was the organ donor for an intestinal transplant. CDR3s include the opening cysteine and the closing phenylalanine or tryptophan. A D gene is named only where the DNA matches it firmly. Where a row states a size, it is once, few, many or the class of an expanded clone; other rows omit it.

17	.	.	TRBV12-2	TRBJ1-2	TGTGCAAGTCGCTCAAGAGTGGGGAGAGGGGGGGTGTATGGCTACACCTTC	CASRSRVGRGGVYGYTF
13	.	.	TRBV27	TRBJ2-7	TGTGCCAGCAGTTTCAGGGAACCCTACGAGCAGTACTTC	CASSFREPYEQYF
17	.	TRBD1	TRBV19	TRBJ1-2	TGTGCCAGTAGTATAATGTCCGGGACAGGGTTGTGGCATGGCTACACCTTC	CASSIMSGTGLWHGYTF
15	.	.	TRBV30	TRBJ1-6	TGTGCCTGGAGTACGGGTGCGGGGGATAATTCACCCCTCCACTTT	CAWSTGAGDNSPLHF
16	.	.	TRBV27	TRBJ2-2	TGTGCCAGCAGTTTATCTAGCACTACGAACACCGGGGAGCTGTTTTTT	CASSLSSTTNTGELFF
16	.	.	TRBV6-5	TRBJ2-7	TGTGCCAGCAGTTACTTCAGGGGCCAGAGCTCCTACGAGCAGTACTTC	CASSYFRGQSSYEQYF
17	.	TRBD1	TRBV4-2	TRBJ1-6	TGTGCCAGCAGCCTTCCCTGGTTGGGGACAGGAGATTCACCCCTCCACTTT	CASSLPWLGTGDSPLHF
14	.	.	TRBV28	TRBJ2-7	TGTGCCAGCAGTCGGACTGTTTATCCCTACGAGCAGTACTTC	CASSRTVYPYEQYF
15	.	.	TRBV5-1	TRBJ1-1	TGCGCCAGCAGCGGGGGAGTGGGGGATTTCTCTGAAGCTTTCTTT	CASSGGVGDFSEAFF
16	.	TRBD1	TRBV4-1	TRBJ1-4	TGCGCCAGCAGCCAGGGGACAGGGTCCGAGGGTGAAAAACTGTTTTTT	CASSQGTGSEGEKLFF
15	.	TRBD2	TRBV5-5	TRBJ2-1	TGTGCCAGCAGCTTGTGGGCGGGGGGGAACAATGAGCAGTTCTTC	CASSLWAGGNNEQFF
14	.	TRBD1	TRBV6-6	TRBJ2-7	TGTGCCAGCAGCCGAGGACAGGGGGTCTACGAGCAGTACTTC	CASSRGQGVYEQYF
15	.	.	TRBV6-1	TRBJ2-1	TGTGCCAGCAGGCCTGCCAGGGGCGCCTACAATGAGCAGTTCTTC	CASRPARGAYNEQFF
15	.	.	TRBV6-6	TRBJ1-5	TGTGCCAGCAGTTACCGACAGGATAGCAATCAGCCCCAGCATTTT	CASSYRQDSNQPQHF
15	.	.	TRBV6-5	TRBJ2-2	TGTGCCAGCACCTCCATCGGGACACGCACCGGGGAGCTGTTTTTT	CASTSIGTRTGELFF
11	.	.	TRBV20-1	TRBJ2-5	TGCAGTGCTGGAAGACAAGAGACCCAGTACTTC	CSAGRQETQYF
12	.	.	TRBV30	TRBJ1-1	TGTGCCTGGAGTAATTTAGGGACATGGGCTTTCTTT	CAWSNLGTWAFF
15	.	.	TRBV4-1	TRBJ2-5	TGCGCCAGCAGCCAAGTGACTGGGAGGCCCGAGACCCAGTACTTC	CASSQVTGRPETQYF
14	.	.	TRBV30	TRBJ2-3	TGTGCCTGGAGTAGGCAGGGGTGGACAGATACGCAGTATTTT	CAWSRQGWTDTQYF
15	.	.	TRBV5-6	TRBJ2-2	TGTGCCAGCAACTCAGGTGGTGTGGACACCGGGGAGCTGTTTTTT	CASNSGGVDTGELFF
13	.	.	TRBV29-1	TRBJ2-3	TGCAGCGTTGGGTCAGGGTACACAGATACGCAGTATTTT	CSVGSGYTDTQYF
17	.	.	TRBV5-5	TRBJ1-3	TGTGCCAGCAGCTTGGAGTTCCGGATAATCTCTGGAAACACCATATATTTT	CASSLEFRIISGNTIYF
20	.	TRBD1	TRBV4-1	TRBJ1-6	TGCGCCAGCAGCCAAGAAGGGAGGACAGGGGGCTTTCGTAGCAATTCACCCCTCCACTTT	CASSQEGRTGGFRSNSPLHF
15	few	.	TRBV5-6	TRBJ1-5	TGTGCCAGCAGCTTACAGGGATATAGCAATCAGCCCCAGCATTTT	CASSLQGYSNQPQHF
13	once	.	TRBV5-1	TRBJ1-1	TGCGCCAGCAGCATCGGGAGAACCAATGAAGCTTTCTTT	CASSIGRTNEAFF
14	.	TRBD1	TRBV2	TRBJ2-4	TGTGCCAGCAGAGCGGACAGGGGGAAAAACATTCAGTACTTC	CASRADRGKNIQYF
13	.	.	TRBV11-3	TRBJ2-6	TGTGCCAGCAGCTTATCTGGGGCCAACGTCCTGACTTTC	CASSLSGANVLTF
17	.	.	TRBV19	TRBJ2-1	TGTGCCAGCCATAACCGGAGAGCAGGAGGTCCCTACAATGAGCAGTTCTTC	CASHNRRAGGPYNEQFF
14	.	.	TRBV10-3	TRBJ2-7	TGTGCCATCAGTGAGTCAGTCAGGGCGAACGAGCAGTACTTC	CAISESVRANEQYF
13	.	.	TRBV7-9	TRBJ2-7	TGTGCCAGCAGGGATGGTAGCTCCTACGAGCAGTACTTC	CASRDGSSYEQYF
15	.	TRBD2	TRBV6-5	TRBJ2-5	TGTGCCAGCAGTTACGGTAGCGGGGGGCGGGAGACCCAGTACTTC	CASSYGSGGRETQYF
14	.	.	TRBV7-9	TRBJ1-2	TGTGCCGTCCCGGCCGCTACTCTAGGCTATGGCTACACCTTC	CAVPAATLGYGYTF
19	.	TRBD2	TRBV4-2	TRBJ2-5	TGTGCCAGCAGCCAAGATCCACGTCTTGGCGGGGGGTTACAAGAGACCCAGTACTTC	CASSQDPRLGGGLQETQYF
13	once	TRBD1	TRBV7-9	TRBJ2-1	TGTGCCAGCAGCCGCGGACAGGATGGGGAGCAGTTCTTC	CASSRGQDGEQFF
14	.	TRBD1	TRBV9	TRBJ1-6	TGTGCCAGCAGCTTGACAGGGAATAATTCACCCCTCCACTTT	CASSLTGNNSPLHF
15	.	.	TRBV5-8	TRBJ2-7	TGTGCCAGCAGCAGAGGACAGCCCCCCTCCTACGAGCAGTACTTC	CASSRGQPPSYEQYF
14	few	.	TRBV19	TRBJ2-7	TGTGCCAGTAGTATCTCCGGCTCCTCCTACGAGCAGTACTTC	CASSISGSSYEQYF
14	.	TRBD1	TRBV5-1	TRBJ1-5	TGCGCCAGCAGCCCTGGGACAGGGAAGCAGCCCCAGCATTTT	CASSPGTGKQPQHF
13	.	.	TRBV18	TRBJ2-7	TGTGCCAGCTCACCACCGGTAACACCCGAGCAGTACTTC	CASSPPVTPEQYF
14	.	TRBD2	TRBV28	TRBJ2-3	TGTGCCAGCAGGCGGCGGGAGGCCTCAGATACGCAGTATTTT	CASRRREASDTQYF
14	once	.	TRBV30	TRBJ1-6	TGTGCCTGGAGTGAAGGCCGGAATAATTCACCCCTCCACTTT	CAWSEGRNNSPLHF
15	.	TRBD1	TRBV6-5	TRBJ2-1	TGTGCCAGCTATCGACAGGGAGCATTCCACAATGAGCAGTTCTTC	CASYRQGAFHNEQFF
14	.	.	TRBV30	TRBJ2-7	TGTGCCTGGGGGTCCGCGGACGGGACCTACGAGCAGTACTTC	CAWGSADGTYEQYF
15	.	.	TRBV7-2	TRBJ2-7	TGTGCCAGCAGCCTCTACAGTACGCCTTCCTACGAGCAGTACTTC	CASSLYSTPSYEQYF
13	.	.	TRBV11-2	TRBJ2-5	TGTGCCAGCAGCTTAGGGGGGGCTGGGACCCAGTACTTC	CASSLGGAGTQYF
14	.	.	TRBV7-3	TRBJ1-1	TGTGCCAGCAGCTTATACGAAGGACCCACTGAAGCTTTCTTT	CASSLYEGPTEAFF
17	.	.	TRBV28	TRBJ1-4	TGTGCCAGCATAGCCCCGAAGGGGAGCGCAACTAATGAAAAACTGTTTTTT	CASIAPKGSATNEKLFF
15	.	TRBD2	TRBV6-5	TRBJ2-5	TGTGCCAGCAGTCGGCCGAGCGGGGGCGGTGAGACCCAGTACTTC	CASSRPSGGGETQYF
17	.	TRBD1	TRBV27	TRBJ2-6	TGTGCCAGCAGTTCCGGGACAGGGGACTCTGGGGCCAACGTCCTGACTTTC	CASSSGTGDSGANVLTF
16	.	TRBD2	TRBV5-6	TRBJ2-3	TGTGCCAGCAGCTTCCGACTAGCGGGTGGAGCAGATACGCAGTATTTT	CASSFRLAGGADTQYF
14	.	.	TRBV19	TRBJ1-6	TGTGCCAGTAGCCTCGGACCCTATAATTCACCCCTCCACTTT	CASSLGPYNSPLHF
14	.	.	TRBV7-9	TRBJ2-7	TGTGCCAGCAGCTTAGGCGCGCAGGGTTACGAGCAGTACTTC	CASSLGAQGYEQYF
13	.	.	TRBV19	TRBJ2-4	TGTGCCAGTAGTTGGCTAGCCAAAAACATTCAGTACTTC	CASSWLAKNIQYF
15	.	.	TRBV30	TRBJ1-1	TGTGCCTGGAGTGTATCGTGGGGGTTGAACACTGAAGCTTTCTTT	CAWSVSWGLNTEAFF